This is a list of T cell receptor beta chains from one sample in a study of cytotoxic CD8 clonotypes in ibrutinib-treated CLL. Profiled with immunoSEQ multiplex PCR; TCRdb holds only in-frame clones, not every one. This sample has under 200,000 clones; under 85% occur once, and the top ten carry about 4.6%. Sample: PBMCs, taken after 24 months of ibrutinib treatment. These receptors originate from a human donor with chronic lymphocytic leukemia. CDR3s include the opening cysteine and the closing phenylalanine or tryptophan. The order of the fields is CDR3 DNA, CDR3 protein, D gene, J gene, clone size, V gene. D genes are given only for firm matches. Rows may omit the clone size; those that give it use once, few, many or a size class.

cdr3_nt: TGTGCCTGGAGTGGTGGGGCACCCCTAAGCGGGAGGGGGAATGAGCAGTTCTTC; cdr3_aa: CAWSGGAPLSGRGNEQFF; d_call: TRBD2; j_call: TRBJ2-1; clone_size: .; v_call: TRBV30
cdr3_nt: TGTGCCTGGAGTATTAGCGGGAGTGGCGAGCAGTACTTC; cdr3_aa: CAWSISGSGEQYF; d_call: TRBD2; j_call: TRBJ2-7; clone_size: .; v_call: TRBV30
cdr3_nt: TGTGCCAGCAGCCCCCTGTCTCCGAGACGGCTTACAGATACGCAGTATTTT; cdr3_aa: CASSPLSPRRLTDTQYF; d_call: .; j_call: TRBJ2-3; clone_size: .; v_call: TRBV11-2
cdr3_nt: TGTGCCAGCAGCCAGGGGGCTACTGGAAACACCATATATTTT; cdr3_aa: CASSQGATGNTIYF; d_call: TRBD1; j_call: TRBJ1-3; clone_size: .; v_call: TRBV6-6
cdr3_nt: TGTGCCAGCAGCTTGGTCGGAGGTGGAGTCGGCACTGAAGCTTTCTTT; cdr3_aa: CASSLVGGGVGTEAFF; d_call: .; j_call: TRBJ1-1; clone_size: .; v_call: TRBV5-5
cdr3_nt: TGTGCCAGCAGCTTGGAGGACAGGAAAGAAAAACTGTTTTTT; cdr3_aa: CASSLEDRKEKLFF; d_call: TRBD1; j_call: TRBJ1-4; clone_size: .; v_call: TRBV11-1
cdr3_nt: TGTGCCAGCAGCTTAGCGGTTACAGGGCCCCACAATGAGCAGTTCTTC; cdr3_aa: CASSLAVTGPHNEQFF; d_call: .; j_call: TRBJ2-1; clone_size: many; v_call: TRBV7-9
cdr3_nt: TGTGCCAGCAGCTTAGTCCCGGGCACTGAAGCTTTCTTT; cdr3_aa: CASSLVPGTEAFF; d_call: .; j_call: TRBJ1-1; clone_size: .; v_call: TRBV7-6
cdr3_nt: TGTGCCTGGCTAGCGGGGAACACCGGGGAGCTGTTTTTT; cdr3_aa: CAWLAGNTGELFF; d_call: TRBD2; j_call: TRBJ2-2; clone_size: .; v_call: TRBV30
cdr3_nt: TGTGCCAGCAGCTTAGGCGGGAATGAGCAGTTCTTC; cdr3_aa: CASSLGGNEQFF; d_call: .; j_call: TRBJ2-1; clone_size: .; v_call: TRBV5-6
cdr3_nt: TGTGCCAGCAGCTTAGACAGGTCCTCTGGCTACACCTTC; cdr3_aa: CASSLDRSSGYTF; d_call: .; j_call: TRBJ1-2; clone_size: once; v_call: TRBV7-8
cdr3_nt: TGTGCCAGCAGTGATTGGAGCGGGGTCTCCTACGAGCAGTACTTC; cdr3_aa: CASSDWSGVSYEQYF; d_call: TRBD2; j_call: TRBJ2-7; clone_size: .; v_call: TRBV6-1
cdr3_nt: TGTGCCAGCAGCCCCCGAGTGGGTAACTACGAGCAGTACTTC; cdr3_aa: CASSPRVGNYEQYF; d_call: .; j_call: TRBJ2-7; clone_size: once; v_call: TRBV7-2
cdr3_nt: TGTGCCAGCAGCCAGAGGGGGGCCGGGACAGGGGACGAGCAGTACTTC; cdr3_aa: CASSQRGAGTGDEQYF; d_call: TRBD1; j_call: TRBJ2-7; clone_size: .; v_call: TRBV7-3
cdr3_nt: TGTGCCAGCTCATCCCAGGGTATGGAGACCCAGTACTTC; cdr3_aa: CASSSQGMETQYF; d_call: .; j_call: TRBJ2-5; clone_size: .; v_call: TRBV18
cdr3_nt: TGTGCCAGCAGCTTAGGTGGACGCTCCTACAATGAGCAGTTCTTC; cdr3_aa: CASSLGGRSYNEQFF; d_call: .; j_call: TRBJ2-1; clone_size: few; v_call: TRBV7-2
cdr3_nt: TGTGCCAGTACCAGAGAAGGAGGGGACAGGAAGAATGGCTACACCTTC; cdr3_aa: CASTREGGDRKNGYTF; d_call: TRBD1; j_call: TRBJ1-2; clone_size: .; v_call: TRBV19
cdr3_nt: TGTGCCAGCGGGACCGGGACAGGGGGCTCTGGGGCCAACGTCCTGACTTTC; cdr3_aa: CASGTGTGGSGANVLTF; d_call: TRBD1; j_call: TRBJ2-6; clone_size: .; v_call: TRBV7-2
cdr3_nt: TGCAGCGTTGACACCGACACGTCCTACGAGCAGTACTTC; cdr3_aa: CSVDTDTSYEQYF; d_call: .; j_call: TRBJ2-7; clone_size: .; v_call: TRBV29-1
cdr3_nt: TGTGCCAGCAGCCCAGGAGGAGACGGTGAGACCCAGTACTTC; cdr3_aa: CASSPGGDGETQYF; d_call: .; j_call: TRBJ2-5; clone_size: .; v_call: TRBV7-9
cdr3_nt: TGTGCCAGCAGCCGTGGACTCGGCTCCTACAATGAGCAGTTCTTC; cdr3_aa: CASSRGLGSYNEQFF; d_call: .; j_call: TRBJ2-1; clone_size: .; v_call: TRBV11-3
cdr3_nt: TGTGCCAGCAGCTTGAGTAACGGGGCAGTCGGCAATCAGCCCCAGCATTTT; cdr3_aa: CASSLSNGAVGNQPQHF; d_call: .; j_call: TRBJ1-5; clone_size: .; v_call: TRBV5-6
cdr3_nt: TGTGCCAGCAGTCGCCAACAGGCGCGCTATGGCTACACCTTC; cdr3_aa: CASSRQQARYGYTF; d_call: .; j_call: TRBJ1-2; clone_size: .; v_call: TRBV6-5